The sequence of this T cell receptor (beta chain) was determined in a study of blood T cell repertoires in COVID-19. Study-wide background: Spain, Italy and the United States supplied samples that represented acute and convalescent COVID-19.

Participants were aged roughly 18 to 90 years, lived in 20 to 30 US areas, and enrolled virtually. Participant reports of clinical history set cohort assignment. Before being deemed recovered, Cohort 3 donors had two negative PCRs, clearance, or symptom resolution. There are 14 residues in the CDR3. V was clipped by 6 bases and J by 5 bases; unmatched bases: 6. Per the germline V gene, CDR1 is MDHEN and CDR2 is SYDVKM. Only in-frame clones appear in the TCRdb table, and some are missing; sequencing was by immunoSEQ multiplex PCR. The data show 300,000 to 400,000 clones, with around 91% seen just once and approximately 1% held by the top ten.

Sequenced input: PBMCs or T cells enriched from blood (not recorded which). The chain is built from TRBV28 and TRBJ1-4, with 7 bases matching TRBD1. This TCR derives from a man aged 18 to 29 who had recovered from COVID-19. The CDR3 nucleotides read TGTGCCAGCAGCCTAGCACAGGGGAATGAAAAACTGTTTTTT. This encodes CASSLAQGNEKLFF.